This T cell receptor (beta chain) was sequenced during a study of regulatory T cells in long-lasting Graves disease. For the study at large: Antithyroid drugs had been taken by newly diagnosed Graves' patients for under 3 months. Study-wide results and limits: TCR diversity was lower in persistent Graves' patients than in newly diagnosed ones.

Time point reported: newly diagnosed GD, antithyroid drugs for less than 3 months. Generation of the TCR library employed RNA extracted from PBMCs. This clonotype was detected many times. Its antigen is unknown. At one boundary the junction diverges from the germline segment, which might be a read error. Through Arm-PCR of CDR3 regions and iRepertoire HTBI primers, TCR beta libraries were built. A single record per CDR3 protein comes from TCRdb applying MiXCR to the multiplex PCR reads. Of about 310,000 distinct CDR3 sequences listed, 18% are singletons. Sequencing used peripheral blood mononuclear cells (PBMCs), obtained at new diagnosis, from a patient treated with antithyroid drugs. The sequence was collected from a female donor with Graves disease.

This CDR3 reads CRASGRAGETQYF. The CDR3 DNA reads as TGCAGGGCTAGCGGGAGGGCCGGGGAGACCCAGTACTTC. V and J are TRBV20-1 and TRBJ2-5, with TRBD2 identical over 12 bases. Looked up from germline, CDR1 is DFQATT and CDR2 is SNEGSKA (reference sequence). The CDR3 runs 13 residues.